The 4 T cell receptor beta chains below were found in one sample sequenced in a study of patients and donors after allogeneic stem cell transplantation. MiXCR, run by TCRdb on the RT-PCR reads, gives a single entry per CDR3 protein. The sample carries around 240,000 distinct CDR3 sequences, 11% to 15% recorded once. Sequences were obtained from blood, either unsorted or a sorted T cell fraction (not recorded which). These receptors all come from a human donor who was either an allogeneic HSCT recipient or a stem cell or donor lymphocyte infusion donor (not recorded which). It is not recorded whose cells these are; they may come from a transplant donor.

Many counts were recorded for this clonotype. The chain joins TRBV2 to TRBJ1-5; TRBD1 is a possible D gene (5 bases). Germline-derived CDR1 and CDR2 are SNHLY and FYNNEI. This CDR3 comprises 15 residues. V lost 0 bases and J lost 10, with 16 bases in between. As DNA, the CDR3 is TGTGCCAGCAGTGAAGCGACGTTGGCAGGGTTCCCCCAGCATTTT. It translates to CASSEATLAGFPQHF.

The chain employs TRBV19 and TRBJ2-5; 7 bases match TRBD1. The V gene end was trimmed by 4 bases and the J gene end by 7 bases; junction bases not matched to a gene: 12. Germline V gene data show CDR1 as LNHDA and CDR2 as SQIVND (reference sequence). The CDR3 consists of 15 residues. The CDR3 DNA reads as TGTGCCAGTAGTACCAAAGGGGGCGTGGAGTTGACCCAGTACTTC. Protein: CASSTKGGVELTQYF.

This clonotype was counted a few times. CDR3 amino acids: CASIQGASVSTDTQYF. DNA of the CDR3: TGTGCCAGCATCCAAGGGGCTAGCGTGAGCACAGATACGCAGTATTTT. V usage is TRBV21-1 and J usage is TRBJ2-3; the table's D call of TRBD2 was not tested on the DNA. TRBV21-1 is tagged as a pseudogene. The CDR3 covers 16 residues.

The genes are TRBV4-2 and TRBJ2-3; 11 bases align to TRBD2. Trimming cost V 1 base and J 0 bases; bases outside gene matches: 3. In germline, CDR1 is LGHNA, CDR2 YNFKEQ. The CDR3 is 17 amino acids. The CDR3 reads CASSQASGGTSTDTQYF. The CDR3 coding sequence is TGTGCCAGCAGCCAAGCTAGCGGGGGGACTAGCACAGATACGCAGTATTTT.